This T cell receptor beta chain was recovered during a study of response to subunit inactivated influenza vaccine (dated by TCRdb to the late 2010s). Regarding the research as a whole: To follow how T cells responded to a trivalent subunit inactivated influenza vaccine, the researchers relied on deep quantitative profiling of the T cell receptor repertoire.

Overall results and qualifications from the work: According to the authors, only a limited number of new T cells may be recruited by each seasonal influenza vaccination.

Library generation was performed with RT-PCR. This sample was sequenced with an Illumina HiSeq 2500. TCRdb ran its own pipeline on the public reads, namely fastp trimming at Q25 and MiXCR clone calling, and kept in-frame beta chains. Entries that share a CDR3 protein sequence are merged under the most common genes and DNA. The sample profile shows around 500,000 distinct CDR3 sequences; approximately 9.9% of them were found once. Approximately 12% of the sample lies in the top ten. V loses 3 bases of germline sequence and J loses 0 bases, and the interval between the two ends is 9 bases. The CDR3 covers 15 residues, taking in both the cysteine and the phenylalanine. Of the read, only the CDR3 DNA is kept; its 45 bases are in frame from base 1. The germline V gene sets CDR1 to SGHTA and CDR2 to FQGNSA. Comment on this clonotype: Its antigen is currently not known. Per-base quality was not reported, and no clone a single base away is much larger than it.

This specimen's time point label, per the study, means: approximately 40 days after influenza vaccine administration. The chain was built from TRBV7-2 and TRBJ2-1; too little of a D gene remains to name it. The TCR sequence derives from a middle-aged man who received an inactivated influenza vaccine. Donor details come from another sample of the same person, matched by shared clones. Material: PBMCs from blood, obtained about 40 days after vaccination. The encoded CDR3 is CASSLSRSSYNEQFF. The DNA sequence is as follows: TGTGCCAGCAGCTTGTCTCGAAGCTCCTACAATGAGCAGTTCTTC.